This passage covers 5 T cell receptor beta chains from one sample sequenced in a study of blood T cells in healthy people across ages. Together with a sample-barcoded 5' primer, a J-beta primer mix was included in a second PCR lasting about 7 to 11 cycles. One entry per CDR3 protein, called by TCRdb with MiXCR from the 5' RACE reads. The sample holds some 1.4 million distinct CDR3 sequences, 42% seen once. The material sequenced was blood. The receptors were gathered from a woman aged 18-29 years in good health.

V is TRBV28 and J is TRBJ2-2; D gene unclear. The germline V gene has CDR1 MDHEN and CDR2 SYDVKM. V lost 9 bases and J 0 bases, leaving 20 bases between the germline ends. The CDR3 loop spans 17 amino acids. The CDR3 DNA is TGTGCCAGTGGAAGGAGAGTGCCCTACGCGAACACCGGGGAGCTGTTTTTT. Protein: CASGRRVPYANTGELFF.

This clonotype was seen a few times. CDR3 sequence (DNA): TGTGCCAGCAGCCAATCAACTTGGAGTTCCGAGACCCAGTACTTC. This sequence encodes CASSQSTWSSETQYF. The chain uses TRBV14 and TRBJ2-5, with no clear D. CDR1 SGHDN and CDR2 FVKESK come from the germline V gene. The CDR3 consists of 15 residues. V shed 2 bases and J shed 5 bases, with 15 bases lying between them.

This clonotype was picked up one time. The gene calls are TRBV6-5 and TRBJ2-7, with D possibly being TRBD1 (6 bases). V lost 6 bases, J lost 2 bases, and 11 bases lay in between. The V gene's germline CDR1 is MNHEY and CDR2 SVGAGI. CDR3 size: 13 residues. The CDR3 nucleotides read TGTGCCAGCAGAGCCGACAGGACCTACGAGCAGTACTTC. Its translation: CASRADRTYEQYF.

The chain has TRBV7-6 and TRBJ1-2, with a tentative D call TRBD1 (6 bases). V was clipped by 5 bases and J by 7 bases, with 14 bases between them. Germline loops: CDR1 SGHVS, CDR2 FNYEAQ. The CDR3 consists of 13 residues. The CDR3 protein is CASSGTGSGGYTF. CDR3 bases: TGTGCCAGCAGCGGTACAGGGTCAGGTGGCTACACCTTC.

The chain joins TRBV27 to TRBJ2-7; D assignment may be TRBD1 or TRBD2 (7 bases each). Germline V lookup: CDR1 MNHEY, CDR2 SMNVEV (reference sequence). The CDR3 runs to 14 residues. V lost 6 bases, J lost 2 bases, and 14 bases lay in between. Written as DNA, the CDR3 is TGTGCCAGCAGCCAGGGGGGGGCCCCCTACGAGCAGTACTTC. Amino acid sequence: CASSQGGAPYEQYF.